A single sample is the source of the 19 T cell receptor beta chains below, sequenced in a study of blood T cell repertoires in COVID-19. Method: immunoSEQ multiplex PCR; TCRdb's copy keeps in-frame clones and lacks some. The sample gives under 400,000 clones, 87% of which show up once; approximately 1.9% is in the top ten. Sequenced material: PBMCs or T cells enriched from blood (not recorded which). These receptors were taken from a man aged 40-49 years in a cohort exposed to, infected with or recovered from COVID-19 (not recorded which).

The chain carries TRBV6-4 and TRBJ1-1, with D possibly being TRBD1 (5 bases). Germline V gives CDR1 MRHNA, CDR2 SNTAGT. The CDR3 has 13 amino acids. Trimming cost V 3 bases and J 5 bases, with 10 bases left between them. The CDR3 DNA reads as TGTGCCAGCAGTGAGGGACGGGGGACTGAAGCTTTCTTT. This sequence encodes CASSEGRGTEAFF.

The chain uses TRBV14 and TRBJ1-1; the D is unclear. Deletions cut 4 bases from V and 1 base from J, with 7 bases between. Per germline, CDR1 SGHDN and CDR2 FVKESK. The CDR3 spans 13 residues. For the CDR3, the DNA is TGTGCCAGCAGCCGAAACACGAACACTGAAGCTTTCTTT. The encoded protein is CASSRNTNTEAFF.

This chain connects TRBV3-1 (or the pseudogene TRBV3-2) to TRBJ1-4; TRBD1 matches at 7 bases. The CDR3 is 14 amino acids. V trimming: 1 base; J trimming: 7 bases; junction bases outside the gene matches: 3. Germline V gene lookup returns CDR1 LGHDT and CDR2 YNNKEL (reference sequence). CDR3: CASSQGQGFEKLFF. DNA of the CDR3: TGTGCCAGCAGCCAAGGACAGGGCTTTGAAAAACTGTTTTTT.

CDR3 sequence (DNA): TGTGCCAGCAGCTCATCGTGGCAGGGTAACGGGGAGCTGTTTTTT. Translating gives CASSSSWQGNGELFF. The rearrangement links TRBV7-9 to TRBJ2-2; D may be TRBD1 (5 bases). Germline V lookup: CDR1 SEHNR, CDR2 FQNEAQ (reference sequence). This CDR3 is 15 amino acids long. The V and J ends lost 4 bases and 7 bases respectively, with 16 bases between them.

The chain has TRBV3-1 (or the pseudogene TRBV3-2) and TRBJ1-5; 9 positions match TRBD1. The CDR3 is 13 amino acids. V lost 4 bases and J lost 7; bases outside the gene matches: 2. Germline CDR1 and CDR2: LGHDT and YNNKEL (reference sequence). CDR3 sequence reads: CASSRQGGQPQHF. The CDR3 nucleotides are TGTGCCAGCAGCCGACAGGGGGGGCAGCCCCAGCATTTT.

The chain uses TRBV5-1 and TRBJ1-1; D unresolved. Trimming shortened V by 4 bases and J by 7 bases, and 14 bases separated the two germline ends. This CDR3 region has 13 residues. Per germline, CDR1 SGHRS and CDR2 YFSETQ. This CDR3 reads CASSPGMVDEAFF. The CDR3, as DNA: TGCGCCAGCAGCCCGGGGATGGTTGATGAAGCTTTCTTT.

This clone was seen a handful of times. The CDR3: CATRSRDRDTNYGYTF. As DNA, the CDR3 is TGTGCCACCCGAAGCCGAGACAGGGACACCAACTATGGCTACACCTTC. The chain combines TRBV15 with TRBJ1-2, with 7 positions matching TRBD1. The germline CDR1 and CDR2 sequences are LNHNV and YYDKDF (reference sequence). J lost 2 bases, V lost 8 bases, and 14 bases had no gene match. This CDR3 has 16 amino acids.

The chain carries TRBV28 and TRBJ2-3; 8 bases match TRBD2. The CDR3 extends over 17 amino acids. The germline gives CDR1 MDHEN, CDR2 SYDVKM. V dropped 5 bases and J dropped 2; count of bases not matched to a gene: 12. CDR3 DNA sequence: TGTGCCAGCAGTCCGCACTTACTAGCGGAGTCCACAGATACGCAGTATTTT. It translates to CASSPHLLAESTDTQYF.

The rearrangement joins TRBV18 to TRBJ2-3, with 9 bases identical to TRBD2. The CDR3 is 18 residues long. V lost 0 bases, J lost 4 bases, and 11 bases stayed unmatched. Per germline, CDR1 KGHSH and CDR2 LQKENI. CDR3 sequence (DNA): TGTGCCAGCTCACCACCTCGTAGCGGGGGATTAATCGCAGATACGCAGTATTTT. Translating gives CASSPPRSGGLIADTQYF. The full variable domain, with the rest looked up from reference TRBV18 and TRBJ2-3, is NAGVMQNPRHLVRRRGQEARLRCSPMKGHSHVYWYRQLPEEGLKFMVYLQKENIIDESGMPKERFSAEFPKEGPSILRIQQVVRGDSAAYFCASSPPRSGGLIADTQYFGPGTRLTVL.

The chain couples TRBV9 to TRBJ1-3; D is ambiguous. The germline V gene has CDR1 SGDLS and CDR2 YYNGEE. V shed 6 bases and J shed 1 base, with 11 bases lying between them. This CDR3 is 14 amino acids long. CDR3 DNA sequence: TGTGCCAGCATCTACGGGGAATCTGGAAACACCATATATTTT. This codes for CASIYGESGNTIYF.

The chain has TRBV5-1 and TRBJ1-4; 8 nucleotides align to TRBD1. In germline, CDR1 is SGHRS, CDR2 YFSETQ. Losses at the gene ends were 0 bases for V and 7 bases for J; bases not matched to a gene: 11. The CDR3 runs 17 residues. The chain's CDR3 is CASSLDSGGKGGEKLFF. The CDR3, as DNA: TGCGCCAGCAGCTTGGATTCAGGGGGCAAGGGGGGTGAAAAACTGTTTTTT.

The chain recombines TRBV30 with TRBJ1-3; the D is unclear. The germline gives CDR1 GTSNPN, CDR2 SVGIG (reference sequence). This CDR3 comprises 13 residues. The V end was cut by 7 bases, the J end by 2 bases, with 12 bases between. The CDR3 sequence is CAFLGGTGNTIYF. CDR3 bases: TGTGCCTTCCTGGGAGGCACTGGAAACACCATATATTTT.

The chain carries TRBV19 and TRBJ1-3; D ambiguous. The germline V gene has CDR1 LNHDA and CDR2 SQIVND (reference sequence). This CDR3 is 16 amino acids long. V was trimmed by 8 bases and J by 0 bases, leaving 17 bases between them. CDR3 DNA sequence: TGTGCCAGTGTAACGCACGGCGGTTACTCTGGAAACACCATATATTTT. It translates to CASVTHGGYSGNTIYF.

This chain links TRBV15 with TRBJ2-7; TRBD2 is a possible D gene (5 bases). The CDR3 is made up of 16 amino acids. Trimming took 1 base from V and 4 from J, leaving 17 bases between them. Germline V lookup: CDR1 LNHNV, CDR2 YYDKDF (reference sequence). CDR3 coding DNA: TGTGCCACCAGCAGAGTTACGTCCGGGGTCGAATACGAGCAGTACTTC. Amino acids: CATSRVTSGVEYEQYF.

The chain is built from TRBV28 and TRBJ2-1; D gene uncertain. Trimming removed 4 bases at V and 4 bases at J, with 11 bases between. CDR1 MDHEN and CDR2 SYDVKM come from the germline V gene. CDR3 size: 14 residues. CDR3 loop: CASSSVLPYNEQFF. The DNA of the CDR3 is TGTGCCAGCAGTTCTGTACTCCCTTACAATGAGCAGTTCTTC.

This chain links TRBV5-1 with TRBJ2-1, with 14 bases fitting TRBD2. The CDR3 covers 16 residues. CDR1 is SGHRS and CDR2 is YFSETQ in the germline V gene. V gave up 0 bases and J gave up 6 bases; unmatched junction bases: 2. The CDR3 sequence is CASSLGGLAGANEQFF. In DNA, the CDR3 is TGCGCCAGCAGCTTGGGGGGACTAGCGGGAGCCAATGAGCAGTTCTTC.

The rearrangement links TRBV10-1 to TRBJ2-1; TRBD1 matches 9 bases. The length of the CDR3 is 16 residues. The germline V gene encodes CDR1 WNHNN and CDR2 SYGVQD (reference sequence). With 0 bases clipped from V and 8 bases from J, the junction kept 8 bases outside the gene matches. The CDR3, as DNA: TGCGCCAGCAGTGAGTCATCGGGACAGGGACCTCATGAGCAGTTCTTC. Amino acids: CASSESSGQGPHEQFF.

This clone appeared a few times. J is TRBJ2-2 and V is TRBV10-3; 8 nucleotides agree with TRBD2. The CDR3 covers 16 residues. V shed 6 bases and J 4 bases; nucleotides not matched to a gene: 10. CDR1 is ENHRY, CDR2 SYGVKD, per germline. CDR3 coding DNA: TGTGCCATCAGACGAGAGGCGGGAGGAAGCACCGGGGAGCTGTTTTTT. It is translated as CAIRREAGGSTGELFF.

This chain uses TRBV4-1 with TRBJ1-2, with 8 positions matching TRBD1. In germline, CDR1 is MGHRA, CDR2 YSYEKL. The CDR3 is 15 amino acids. Trimming removed 0 bases from V and 7 bases from J; junction bases left unmatched: 7. CDR3 in amino acids: CASSQDLQGALGYTF. CDR3 nucleotides: TGCGCCAGCAGCCAAGATCTCCAGGGGGCGCTTGGCTACACCTTC.